Below, 2 T cell receptor beta chains from the same sample are listed, as sequenced in a study of blood T cells in healthy people across ages. The second PCR ran about 6 to 11 cycles with a sample-barcoded 5' primer and J-beta primers. In TCRdb, the 5' RACE reads were re-called with MiXCR into one record per CDR3 protein. The sample contains fewer than 2 million distinct CDR3 sequences, about two fifths of which appear only once. Source material: blood. These receptors originate from a human donor in good health.

This clonotype was recorded once. The V and J genes are TRBV6-5 and TRBJ2-1, with 8 bases matching TRBD2. The CDR3 sequence is 15 residues long. In germline, CDR1 is MNHEY, CDR2 SVGAGI. The J segment lost 8 bases and the V segment lost 4 bases, leaving 10 bases of the junction unmatched. CDR3 residues: CASSLSGTRRDEQFF. The CDR3 DNA is TGTGCCAGCAGTTTATCCGGGACTAGGCGCGATGAGCAGTTCTTC.

This clonotype was detected only a few times. The genes are TRBV5-1 and TRBJ1-1, with TRBD1 as a possible D gene (5 bases). The CDR3 has 15 residues. V dropped 2 bases and J dropped 5 bases, with 16 bases sitting between them. Per the germline V gene, CDR1 is SGHRS and CDR2 is YFSETQ. This CDR3 is CASSLRTDSGTEAFF. The CDR3, as DNA: TGCGCCAGCAGCTTACGGACCGACAGCGGTACTGAAGCTTTCTTT.